This TCR beta chain was identified during a study of control samples from healthy donors and cancer patients. Sequencing was performed with immunoSEQ multiplex PCR; in TCRdb, only in-frame clones are kept and a portion is missing. The sample lists 150,000 to 170,000 clones, roughly 94% seen once, with 5.5% to 6% in the top ten. This CDR3 comprises 15 residues. V was pared by 4 bases and J by 3 bases, with 4 bases of the junction left unmatched. CDR1 is SGDLS, CDR2 YYNGEE, per germline. Sequences were obtained from blood. The chain joins TRBV9 to TRBJ1-4; TRBD1 aligns across 9 bases. The source of this sequence is a man in his forties in good health. The CDR3 sequence is CASSKTGGSNEKLFF. In DNA, the CDR3 is TGTGCCAGCAGCAAAACAGGGGGCTCTAATGAAAAACTGTTTTTT.